This T cell receptor (beta chain) was retrieved from a study of blood T cell repertoires in COVID-19. Across the whole study: Acute and convalescent COVID-19 specimens originated in the United States, Italy and Spain. PBMCs, B-cell-depleted T cells, or T cells were the source of the cDNA or gDNA that made up the material.

During active infection, Seattle patients enrolled and were then monitored through disease. V was clipped by 5 bases and J by 7 bases, with 15 bases between them. The CDR3 loop spans 14 amino acids. The germline gives CDR1 LGHDT, CDR2 YNNKEL (reference sequence). As originally analysed: Using reference gene primer amplification, nucleated cell counts were estimated. Clones were read by immunoSEQ multiplex PCR, and TCRdb kept only the in-frame ones, dropping some. Clonal size and the V and J genes are those of that table, whereas D and trimming came from the DNA. Among about 250,000 clones, roughly 83% were seen once, and the ten largest hold roughly 6.2%.

J is TRBJ1-5 and V is TRBV3-1 (or the pseudogene TRBV3-2); TRBD1 might be the D (6 bases). Sequencing input: peripheral blood. The receptor comes from a woman of 80 years or more with COVID-19, enrolled during active disease. The DNA of the CDR3 is TGTGCCAGCAGCGAACAGGGTGGCGGACAGCCCCAGCATTTT. Its protein product is CASSEQGGGQPQHF.